The entry below gives a single T cell receptor beta chain sequence along with its context. What it binds is unknown. This entry is derived from a study of cytomegalovirus exposure and HLA in healthy donors. Findings and caveats of the study: Several V segments, TRBV6-2 and TRBV6-3 among them, could not be told apart and were dropped. In an earlier analysis, most TCR beta V segments were productive about 90% or about 30% of the time. Three CMV-associated chains were confirmed in vitro to be specific for CMV antigens. The study recorded about 150 TCR beta chains that were cytomegalovirus-associated.

The CDR3 covers 15 residues. Germline lookup yields CDR1 LNHDA and CDR2 SQIVND (reference sequence). Unmatched junction bases numbered 4, after V lost 3 bases and J lost 3 bases. Both 60 Vbeta primers and 13 Jbeta primers went into the PCR. Repertoires were generated with immunoSEQ multiplex PCR, while TCRdb's copy carries only in-frame clones and drops some. The repertoire holds 85,000 to 100,000 clones, 50% to 80% seen once, with under 4% in the top ten. The clonotype was recovered from a man in his 60s in good health and CMV-seronegative. The chain links TRBV19 to TRBJ1-4; 7 nucleotides line up with TRBD1. Specimen: PBMCs. CDR3 sequence reads: CASSMTGTSNEKLFF. The DNA of the CDR3 is TGTGCCAGTAGTATGACAGGGACTTCTAATGAAAAACTGTTTTTT. Full variable domain (rest looked up from reference TRBV19 and TRBJ1-4): DGGITQSPKYLFRKEGQNVTLSCEQNLNHDAMYWYRQDPGQGLRLIYYSQIVNDFQKGDIAEGYSVSREKKESFPLTVTSAQKNPTAFYLCASSMTGTSNEKLFFGSGTQLSVL.